This entry lists 27 T cell receptor beta chains sequenced from one sample in a study of graft-versus-host responses after intestinal transplantation. Sequencing was performed with immunoSEQ multiplex PCR; in TCRdb, only in-frame clones are kept and a portion is missing. The sample lists some 25,000 clones; around 94% were seen once. The sequencing here drew on PBMCs, taken approximately 32 days after intestinal transplant. All receptors derive from a human patient who received an intestinal transplant, so some T cells may come from the graft donor.

The chain recombines TRBV7-9 with TRBJ2-1; D possibly matches TRBD1 or TRBD2 (5 bases each). Germline CDR1 reads SEHNR; CDR2 reads FQNEAQ (reference sequence). The CDR3 has 16 amino acids. V was shortened by 2 bases and J by 6 bases, with 17 bases between the two germline ends. Here the CDR3 DNA reads TGTGCCAGCAGCTTATTTGGGGGAGTATCGGGCAATGAGCAGTTCTTC. Protein: CASSLFGGVSGNEQFF.

V and J are TRBV6-5 and TRBJ2-7, with TRBD2 identical over 8 bases. This CDR3 is 15 amino acids long. Trimming at V came to 6 bases and at J to 5 bases, leaving 12 bases not matched to a gene. Germline lookup yields CDR1 MNHEY and CDR2 SVGAGI. The CDR3 nucleotides are TGTGCCAGCAGGGAGGAGCGGGAGTCTATCCACGAGCAGTACTTC. Amino acids: CASREERESIHEQYF.

The chain combines TRBV4-3 with TRBJ2-7; possibly TRBD1 for D (6 bases). CDR3 length equals 13 residues. Trimming pared 1 base from V and 2 bases from J, leaving 6 bases between. Germline values: CDR1 LGHNA, CDR2 YSLEER. The CDR3 DNA sequence: TGCGCCAGCAGCCAAGCAGGGGCCTACGAGCAGTACTTC. Translated, it gives CASSQAGAYEQYF.

V is TRBV21-1 and J is TRBJ2-1; TRBD1 is the table's D call and was not checked against the DNA. TRBV21-1 is a listed pseudogene. This CDR3 region has 14 residues. CDR3 amino acids: CASSLGHSYNEQFF. DNA for the CDR3: TGTGCCAGCAGCTTGGGACACTCCTACAATGAGCAGTTCTTC.

This clone appeared once. The chain couples TRBV6-5 to TRBJ2-7, with a tentative D call TRBD2 (5 bases). Germline V CDR1 and CDR2: MNHEY, SVGAGI. Trimming removed 6 bases at V and 2 bases at J, with 14 bases between. This CDR3 region has 14 residues. The CDR3 here is CASSARAGTYEQYF. As DNA, the CDR3 is TGTGCCAGCAGCGCGAGGGCCGGGACCTACGAGCAGTACTTC.

The chain recombines TRBV27 with TRBJ1-1; D may be TRBD1 (5 bases). The CDR3 consists of 14 residues. The V gene lost 0 bases and the J gene lost 6 bases, with 11 bases spanning the gap. Germline CDR1 MNHEY, CDR2 SMNVEV (reference sequence). This CDR3 reads CASSLSPEGPEAFF. The CDR3 DNA sequence: TGTGCCAGCAGTTTATCGCCGGAGGGACCTGAAGCTTTCTTT.

The chain has TRBV11-2 and TRBJ2-7; tentative D call: TRBD1 (5 bases). The CDR3 has 13 amino acids. V lost 2 bases and J 4 bases, leaving 9 bases between the germline ends. CDR1 is SGHAT and CDR2 is FQNNGV in the germline V gene. CDR3 DNA: TGTGCCAGCAGCTTAAGGGCAGGGTACGAGCAGTACTTC. Translation: CASSLRAGYEQYF.

The chain links TRBV5-6 to TRBJ1-5, with unresolved D. Trimming removed 2 bases at V and 3 bases at J, with 12 bases between. Germline-derived CDR1 and CDR2 are SGHDT and YYEEEE. The CDR3 covers 15 residues. The CDR3 DNA reads TGTGCCAGCAGCTTTAGCTCAGCGAACAATCAGCCCCAGCATTTT. It is translated as CASSFSSANNQPQHF.

CDR3 protein: CASSDTYEQYF. The CDR3 nucleotides read TGTGCCAGCAGCGACACCTACGAGCAGTACTTC. The J gene is TRBJ2-7, the V gene TRBV5-6, with D unclear. V lost 4 bases and J lost 2, with 4 bases in between. Germline V CDR1 and CDR2: SGHDT, YYEEEE. CDR3 length: 11 residues.

J is TRBJ2-3 and V is TRBV7-9; D is possibly TRBD2 (5 bases). There are 15 residues in the CDR3. The V gene lost 4 bases and the J gene lost 0 bases, with 11 bases spanning the gap. Per the germline V gene, CDR1 is SEHNR and CDR2 is FQNEAQ (reference sequence). CDR3 protein: CASSYKGGSTDTQYF. The CDR3 coding sequence is TGTGCCAGCAGCTACAAGGGCGGGAGCACAGATACGCAGTATTTT.

The gene calls are TRBV11-2 and TRBJ2-1; D uncertain. V lost 0 bases and J 8 bases, leaving 5 bases between the germline ends. This CDR3 has 12 amino acids. Germline assignment: CDR1 SGHAT and CDR2 FQNNGV. The CDR3 loop is CASSLDRDEQFF. CDR3 bases: TGTGCCAGCAGCTTAGATCGCGATGAGCAGTTCTTC.

The J gene is TRBJ2-5, the V gene TRBV5-1; 9 positions agree with TRBD1. Germline V gene data show CDR1 as SGHRS and CDR2 as YFSETQ. This CDR3 is built from 14 residues. The trim removed 3 bases at V and 13 bases at J, leaving 13 bases unmatched. CDR3 sequence (DNA): TGCGCCAGCAGCTACCCGGGACAGGGCCCGGGAGGGTACTTC. Encoded protein: CASSYPGQGPGGYF.

The V and J genes are TRBV4-1 and TRBJ2-1, with D possibly TRBD2 on 5 matching bases. The germline V and J ends were trimmed by 3 bases and 8 bases, with 11 bases remaining between them. The germline CDR1 and CDR2 sequences are MGHRA and YSYEKL. CDR3 size: 13 residues. CDR3 in amino acids: CASSHVGVYEQFF. The CDR3 coding sequence is TGCGCCAGCAGCCACGTCGGGGTGTATGAGCAGTTCTTC.

The CDR3 protein is CASSHVTDQPQHF. CDR3 nucleotide sequence: TGCGCCAGCAGCCACGTGACAGATCAGCCCCAGCATTTT. V usage is TRBV4-1 and J usage is TRBJ1-5; D perhaps matches TRBD1 (5 bases). This CDR3 spans 13 amino acids. V lost 3 bases and J 5 bases, leaving 8 bases between the germline ends. In germline, CDR1 is MGHRA, CDR2 YSYEKL.

J is TRBJ1-4 and V is TRBV7-9, with TRBD1 identical over 7 bases. This CDR3 comprises 15 residues. Per germline, CDR1 SEHNR and CDR2 FQNEAQ (reference sequence). V shed 7 bases, J shed 8 bases, and the junction held 13 bases outside the gene matches. As DNA, the CDR3 is TGTGCCAGCACCGAACAGGGGAGGGTCGGAGAAAAACTGTTTTTT. This encodes CASTEQGRVGEKLFF. Together with reference TRBV7-9 and TRBJ1-4, the CDR3 gives the full variable domain: DTGVSQNPRHKITKRGQNVTFRCDPISEHNRLYWYRQTLGQGPEFLTYFQNEAQLEKSRLLSDRFSAERPKGSFSTLEIQRTEQGDSAMYLCASTEQGRVGEKLFFGSGTQLSVL.

This clone has a single count. The V gene is TRBV7-9, the J gene TRBJ2-2; 10 bases fit TRBD2. The CDR3 has 17 residues. In germline, CDR1 is SEHNR, CDR2 FQNEAQ (reference sequence). Germline trimming cut 3 bases from V and 0 bases from J; bases unmatched to any gene: 4. The CDR3 region has the DNA TGTGCCAGCAGCTTCCGGACTAGCGGAACGAACACCGGGGAGCTGTTTTTT. It is translated as CASSFRTSGTNTGELFF. The entire variable domain, with the rest obtained from reference TRBV7-9 and TRBJ2-2, is as follows: DTGVSQNPRHKITKRGQNVTFRCDPISEHNRLYWYRQTLGQGPEFLTYFQNEAQLEKSRLLSDRFSAERPKGSFSTLEIQRTEQGDSAMYLCASSFRTSGTNTGELFFGEGSRLTVL.

The V gene is TRBV6-5, the J gene TRBJ2-2; weak D call: TRBD1 (5 bases). Looked up from germline, CDR1 is MNHEY and CDR2 is SVGAGI. V lost 1 base and J lost 1, with 7 bases in between. The CDR3 totals 15 residues. CDR3 in amino acids: CASSYLDRNTGELFF. For the CDR3, the DNA is TGTGCCAGCAGTTACTTAGACAGGAACACCGGGGAGCTGTTTTTT.

This chain connects TRBV11-2 to TRBJ1-2; D is unresolved. The CDR3 is made up of 11 amino acids. Per germline, CDR1 SGHAT and CDR2 FQNNGV. Between the trimmed V and J ends, which lost 4 bases and 8 bases, there was a span of 8 bases. The CDR3: CASSSGRGYTF. The DNA of the CDR3 is TGTGCCAGCAGCTCCGGCAGGGGCTACACCTTC.

The chain links TRBV5-5 to TRBJ1-2; TRBD1 matches 7 bases. There are 15 residues in the CDR3. Germline values: CDR1 SGHKS, CDR2 YYEKEE (reference sequence). V lost 0 bases and J lost 4; bases outside the gene matches: 6. CDR3 bases: TGTGCCAGCAGCTTGGACCACAGGGGCAGCTATGGCTACACCTTC. This encodes CASSLDHRGSYGYTF.

This clone is a singleton in its sample. The chain links TRBV15 to TRBJ2-7, with D perhaps matching TRBD2 (5 bases). Germline V CDR1 and CDR2: LNHNV, YYDKDF (reference sequence). V lost 8 bases, J lost 6 bases, and 17 bases lay in between. This CDR3 contains 13 residues. This CDR3 is CATSSYDRGEQYF. CDR3 sequence (DNA): TGTGCCACCTCTTCTTACGATCGGGGCGAGCAGTACTTC.

This clone was counted once. V gene TRBV4-2 combines with J gene TRBJ2-5, with TRBD1 matching over 7 bases. CDR3 length: 13 residues. CDR1 is LGHNA, CDR2 YNFKEQ, per germline. V lost 1 base, J lost 5 bases, and 1 base stayed unmatched. The CDR3 sequence is CASSQVGGETQYF. DNA for the CDR3: TGTGCCAGCAGCCAAGTAGGGGGCGAGACCCAGTACTTC.

The chain carries TRBV7-8 and TRBJ2-1; a weak D match, TRBD2 (6 bases). Germline V gene data show CDR1 as SGHVS and CDR2 as FQNEAQ. CDR3 length: 16 amino acids. Trimming left V 0 bases short and J 1 base short, with 10 bases between. CDR3 sequence: CASSLARDLSYNEQFF. The CDR3 region has the DNA TGTGCCAGCAGCTTAGCTCGGGACTTATCCTACAATGAGCAGTTCTTC.

The V gene is TRBV11-2, the J gene TRBJ2-6; D is unresolved. The CDR3 extends over 15 amino acids. CDR1 is SGHAT and CDR2 is FQNNGV in the germline V gene. With 5 bases removed from V and 0 bases from J, the gap between germline ends came to 8 bases. CDR3 loop: CASSLLSSGANVLTF. The CDR3 DNA reads TGTGCCAGCAGCCTGCTGAGCTCTGGGGCCAACGTCCTGACTTTC.

The chain is built from TRBV6-5 and TRBJ1-4; tentatively, D is TRBD1 (5 bases). Germline-derived CDR1 and CDR2 are MNHEY and SVGAGI. V lost 5 bases and J lost 2, with 12 bases in between. The CDR3 is made up of 15 amino acids. The DNA for the CDR3 is TGTGCCAGCAGTCCCTCTGGGGGGACTAATGAAAAACTGTTTTTT. Translated: CASSPSGGTNEKLFF.

This clone was recorded once. V is TRBV11-2 and J is TRBJ2-4; either TRBD1 or TRBD2 may fit D (5 bases each). From germline, CDR1 is SGHAT and CDR2 FQNNGV. V lost 3 bases, J lost 9 bases, and 9 bases lay in between. The CDR3 is made up of 12 amino acids. The DNA for the CDR3 is TGTGCCAGCAGCTTGGGGCGGGTCATTCAGTACTTC. It yields the protein CASSLGRVIQYF.

V and J are TRBV27 and TRBJ1-5; 8 positions match TRBD1. The CDR3 loop spans 18 amino acids. Germline loops: CDR1 MNHEY, CDR2 SMNVEV (reference sequence). The V gene end was trimmed by 2 bases and the J gene end by 0 bases; junction bases not matched to a gene: 9. CDR3 DNA: TGTGCCAGCAGTTTACACCGGACAGGGCGGGGTAGCAATCAGCCCCAGCATTTT. Translating gives CASSLHRTGRGSNQPQHF.

The genes are TRBV7-9 and TRBJ2-6, with 9 bases matching TRBD1. The CDR3 runs to 17 residues. CDR1 and CDR2 (germline): SEHNR, FQNEAQ (reference sequence). V gave up 1 base and J gave up 4 bases; unmatched junction bases: 5. The CDR3 DNA follows: TGTGCCAGCAGCTTAGACAGGGGGCTGGTGGGGGCCAACGTCCTGACTTTC. Translating gives CASSLDRGLVGANVLTF.